Each of the 3 T cell receptor beta chains below was sequenced from the same sample in a study of shared clonotypes between healthy human individuals. Sequencing used immunoSEQ multiplex PCR; TCRdb keeps in-frame clones, though not all of them. The sample contains 650,000 to 750,000 clones, 55% to 75% of which appear only once. The sequenced sample was memory CD4+ T cells sorted from blood. Regarding subset: CD45RA-negative fraction. These receptors originate from a woman under 40 in good health.

The V call is TRBV18, the J call TRBJ1-5; weak D call: TRBD1 (6 bases). Trimming cost V 4 bases and J 1 base, with 23 bases left between them. Germline V CDR1 and CDR2: KGHSH, LQKENI. There are 19 residues in the CDR3. CDR3: CASSRRAGGGGESNQPQHF. Here the CDR3 DNA reads TGTGCCAGCTCACGCAGGGCAGGTGGCGGGGGCGAGAGCAATCAGCCCCAGCATTTT.

In the case of this clone: Additional DNA sequences in this sample encode the identical CDR3. The chain has TRBV11-2 and TRBJ2-5; D may match TRBD1 or TRBD2 (5 bases each). The germline CDR1 and CDR2 sequences are SGHAT and FQNNGV. This CDR3 has 14 residues. The V end lost 3 bases, the J end lost 0 bases, and 8 bases lay between the germline ends. The CDR3, as DNA: TGTGCCAGCAGCTTGGGGACCAACCAAGAGACCCAGTACTTC. Residues: CASSLGTNQETQYF.

This clone has at least ten counts. The chain joins TRBV5-1 to TRBJ2-1; a possible D gene is TRBD1 (6 bases). V gave up 0 bases and J gave up 9 bases, with 10 bases separating them. From germline, CDR1 is SGHRS and CDR2 YFSETQ. The CDR3 covers 13 residues. This CDR3 reads CASSLDRVAEQFF. As DNA, the CDR3 is TGCGCCAGCAGCTTGGACAGGGTAGCTGAGCAGTTCTTC.